This T cell receptor beta chain derives from a study of blood T cell repertoires in COVID-19. Study-wide background: PBMCs, B-cell-depleted T cells, or T cells were the source of the cDNA or gDNA that made up the material.

TCRdb's table, derived via immunoSEQ multiplex PCR, lists solely in-frame clones and lacks some. The sample shows some 51,000 clones, 75% to 90% of them seen only once. This CDR3 spans 13 amino acids. Germline loops: CDR1 SEHNR, CDR2 FQNEAQ (reference sequence). The junction had 10 bases not matched to a gene; V was cut back by 10 bases and J by 6 bases. The rearrangement links TRBV7-9 to TRBJ2-3; 7 nucleotides line up with TRBD2. The specimen was peripheral blood. The TCR was taken from a man between 60 and 70 years old with acute or convalescent COVID-19. The CDR3 bases are TGTGCCACCTTTGGCGGGAGTGGGGATACGCAGTATTTT. Translated: CATFGGSGDTQYF.